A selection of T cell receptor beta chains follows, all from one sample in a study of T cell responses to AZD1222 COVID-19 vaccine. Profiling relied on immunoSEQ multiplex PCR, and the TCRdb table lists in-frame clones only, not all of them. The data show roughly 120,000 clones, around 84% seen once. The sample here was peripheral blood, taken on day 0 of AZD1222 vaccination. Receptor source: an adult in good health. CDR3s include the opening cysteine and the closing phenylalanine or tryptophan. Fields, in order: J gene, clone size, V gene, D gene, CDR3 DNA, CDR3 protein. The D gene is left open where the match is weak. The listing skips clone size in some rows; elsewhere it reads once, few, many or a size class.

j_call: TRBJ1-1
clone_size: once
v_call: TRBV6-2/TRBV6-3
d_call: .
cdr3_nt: TGTGCCAGCACCCCGGGGGGGGCCCTGAACACTGAAGCTTTCTTT
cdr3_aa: CASTPGGALNTEAFF

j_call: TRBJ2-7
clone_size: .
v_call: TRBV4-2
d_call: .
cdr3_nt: TGTGCCAGCAGCCAATTTTTCGGTCAGACCTACGAGCAGTACTTC
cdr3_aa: CASSQFFGQTYEQYF

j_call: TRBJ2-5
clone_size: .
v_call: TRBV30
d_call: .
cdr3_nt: TGTGCCTGGAGTGTCAGGGGTGAGGAGACCCAGTACTTC
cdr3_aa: CAWSVRGEETQYF

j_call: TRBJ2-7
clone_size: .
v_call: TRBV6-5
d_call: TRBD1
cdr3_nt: TGTGCCAGCCAACAGGGGCGCTCCTACGAGCAGTACTTC
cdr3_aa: CASQQGRSYEQYF

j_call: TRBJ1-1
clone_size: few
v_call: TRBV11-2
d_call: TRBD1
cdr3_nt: TGTGCCAGCAGCCTCGCCCGGACTAGGACAGGGGGCTTTGAAGCTTTCTTT
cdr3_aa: CASSLARTRTGGFEAFF

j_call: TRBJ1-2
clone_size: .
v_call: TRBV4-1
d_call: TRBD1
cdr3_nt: TGCGCCAGCAGCCATACAGGGGGTGGCTACACCTTC
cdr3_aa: CASSHTGGGYTF

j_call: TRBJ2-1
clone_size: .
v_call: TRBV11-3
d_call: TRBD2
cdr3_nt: TGTGCCAGCAGCTCCAGAGGACTAGCGGGAGTTCATGAGCAGTTCTTC
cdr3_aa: CASSSRGLAGVHEQFF

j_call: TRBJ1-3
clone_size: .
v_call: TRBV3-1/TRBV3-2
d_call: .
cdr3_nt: TGTGCCAGCAGCCAGTCATCGGGGGACACCATATATTTT
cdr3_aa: CASSQSSGDTIYF

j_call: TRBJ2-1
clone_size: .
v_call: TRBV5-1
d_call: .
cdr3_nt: TGCGCCAGCCAAAAACCCCCAAGGAATGAGCAGTTCTTC
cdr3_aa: CASQKPPRNEQFF

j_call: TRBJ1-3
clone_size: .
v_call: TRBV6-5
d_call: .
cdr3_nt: TGTGCCAGCAGTTACTACCTTGGAGGAAACACCATATATTTT
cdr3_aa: CASSYYLGGNTIYF

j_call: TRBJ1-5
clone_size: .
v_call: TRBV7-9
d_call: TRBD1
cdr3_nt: TGTGCCAGCAGCTTATGGACAGGGAGTAATCAGCCCCAGCATTTT
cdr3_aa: CASSLWTGSNQPQHF

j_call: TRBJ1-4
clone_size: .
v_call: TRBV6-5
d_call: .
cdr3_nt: TGTGCCAGCAGCCATCAATCGAATGAAAAACTGTTTTTT
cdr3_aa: CASSHQSNEKLFF

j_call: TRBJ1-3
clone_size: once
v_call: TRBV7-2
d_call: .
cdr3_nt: TGTGCCAGCAGCGTGGGGCGAATAAACACCATATATTTT
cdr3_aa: CASSVGRINTIYF

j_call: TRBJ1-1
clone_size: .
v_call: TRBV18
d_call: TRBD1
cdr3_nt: TGTGCCAGCTCATCAGGACAGGGCCTTGAAGCTTTCTTT
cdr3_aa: CASSSGQGLEAFF

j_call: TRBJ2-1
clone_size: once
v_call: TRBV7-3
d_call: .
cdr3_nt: TGTGCCAGCAGCTTAGGTTGGTCCTACAATGAGCAGTTCTTC
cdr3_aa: CASSLGWSYNEQFF

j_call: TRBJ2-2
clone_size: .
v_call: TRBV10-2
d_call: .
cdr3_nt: TGCGCCAGCTTGAGAAACCCGAACACCGGGGAGCTGTTTTTT
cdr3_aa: CASLRNPNTGELFF

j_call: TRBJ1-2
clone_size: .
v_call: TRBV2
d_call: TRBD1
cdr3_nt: TGTGCCAGCAGCGGGGACAGGGGGCATTATGGCTACACCTTC
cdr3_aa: CASSGDRGHYGYTF

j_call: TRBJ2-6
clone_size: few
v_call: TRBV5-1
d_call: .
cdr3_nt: TGCGCCAGCAGCCGGGGCTCTGGGGCCAACGTCCTGACTTTC
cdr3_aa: CASSRGSGANVLTF

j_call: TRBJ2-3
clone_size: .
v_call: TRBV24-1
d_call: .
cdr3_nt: TGTGCCACCAGTGAACAGGGAGTCCTCACTACAGATACGCAGTATTTT
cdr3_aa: CATSEQGVLTTDTQYF

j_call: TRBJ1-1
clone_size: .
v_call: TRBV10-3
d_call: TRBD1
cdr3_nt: TGTGCCATCAGTGAGTCGTCACAGGGGGTGGCTTTCTTT
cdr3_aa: CAISESSQGVAFF

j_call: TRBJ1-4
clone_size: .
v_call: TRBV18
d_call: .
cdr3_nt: TGTGCCAGCTCACCCCTCGACTCAACTAATGAAAAACTGTTTTTT
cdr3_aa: CASSPLDSTNEKLFF

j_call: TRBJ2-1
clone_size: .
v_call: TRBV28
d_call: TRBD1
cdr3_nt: TGTGCCAGCAGTTACGTTCCTGGACAGGGGTCCTACAATGAGCAGTTCTTC
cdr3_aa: CASSYVPGQGSYNEQFF

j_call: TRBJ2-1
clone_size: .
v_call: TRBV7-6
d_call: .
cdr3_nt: TGTGCCAGCAGCTTAGGGTCGGGGACTGAGCAGTTCTTC
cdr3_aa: CASSLGSGTEQFF

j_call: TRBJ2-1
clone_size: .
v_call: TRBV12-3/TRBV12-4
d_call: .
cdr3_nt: TGTGCCAGCAGTTTAGTGGGTGGGAAACAGTTCTTC
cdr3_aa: CASSLVGGKQFF

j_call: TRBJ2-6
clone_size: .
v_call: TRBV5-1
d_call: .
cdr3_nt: TGCGCCAGCAGCCCAAGGGACCAGTCTGGGGCCAACGTCCTGACTTTC
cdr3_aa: CASSPRDQSGANVLTF